The 24 T cell receptor beta chains below come from one sample, sequenced in a study of OX40 agonist ivuxolimab in advanced cancers. The method was immunoSEQ multiplex PCR; TCRdb's version includes in-frame clones alone and lacks a portion of them. The sample lists under 110,000 clones, approximately 90% occurring once. This material consisted of CD4+ or CD8+ T cells sorted from blood, taken in a trial of the OX40 agonist ivuxolimab. The receptors stem from an adult with an advanced solid tumor such as melanoma, head and neck, liver or kidney cancer.

The chain recombines TRBV18 with TRBJ1-5; perhaps TRBD1 as D (5 bases). V was clipped by 3 bases and J by 6 bases, with 15 bases between them. Germline CDR1 and CDR2: KGHSH and LQKENI. The CDR3 loop spans 15 amino acids. The CDR3 is CASSPLEGVGQPQHF. CDR3 nucleotides: TGTGCCAGCTCACCCCTGGAAGGGGTGGGTCAGCCCCAGCATTTT.

This chain joins TRBV5-8 and TRBJ1-2; 8 bases match TRBD1. Germline assignment: CDR1 SGHTS and CDR2 YDEGEE. V shed 1 base, J shed 12 bases, and the junction held 8 bases outside the gene matches. This CDR3 comprises 13 residues. The CDR3 DNA sequence: TGTGCCAGCAGCTTGCAGGGGGCAGCCCATAACACCTTC. Protein sequence: CASSLQGAAHNTF. The full variable domain, completed using reference TRBV5-8 and TRBJ1-2, is EAGVTQSPTHLIKTRGQQATLRCSPISGHTSVYWYQQALGLGLQFLLWYDEGEERNRGNFPPRFSGRQFPNYSSELNVNALELEDSALYLCASSLQGAAHNTFGSGTRLTVV.

The genes are TRBV10-3 and TRBJ2-1, with 9 bases lining up with TRBD1. The V gene's germline CDR1 is ENHRY and CDR2 SYGVKD. The J segment lost 8 bases and the V segment lost 6 bases, leaving 5 bases of the junction unmatched. The CDR3 extends over 13 amino acids. CDR3 DNA: TGTGCCATCAGAGGGACAGGGTTGGATGAGCAGTTCTTC. Translating it yields CAIRGTGLDEQFF.

The V call is TRBV7-2, the J call TRBJ2-7, with D unclear. V was trimmed by 4 bases and J by 5 bases, leaving 15 bases between them. Per the germline V gene, CDR1 is SGHTA and CDR2 is FQGNSA. CDR3 size: 14 residues. The CDR3 nucleotides are TGTGCCAGCAGCTACATATTGGTTCGGGACGAGCAGTACTTC. It is translated as CASSYILVRDEQYF.

The sample holds a few counts of this clone. V gene TRBV6-6 combines with J gene TRBJ2-4; 7 positions match TRBD1. Germline V CDR1 and CDR2: MNHNY, SVGAGI (reference sequence). After removal of 6 bases from V and 9 bases from J, the junction contained 5 bases not matched to a gene. This CDR3 has 12 amino acids. The CDR3 is CASSQGVGIQYF. The CDR3 DNA is TGTGCCAGCAGCCAGGGGGTAGGCATTCAGTACTTC.

The V call is TRBV15, the J call TRBJ1-5, with TRBD1 as a possible D gene (5 bases). The length of the CDR3 is 15 residues. The V gene lost 4 bases and the J gene lost 4 bases, with 14 bases spanning the gap. Per the germline V gene, CDR1 is LNHNV and CDR2 is YYDKDF (reference sequence). As DNA, the CDR3 is TGTGCCACCAGCATCTACCGGGACCAAAATCAGCCCCAGCATTTT. This encodes CATSIYRDQNQPQHF.

The chain recombines TRBV29-1 with TRBJ2-1; the D gene is possibly TRBD1 (6 bases). This CDR3 region has 15 residues. The ends were cut back, 7 bases at V and 2 bases at J, with 18 bases in the middle. Germline lookup yields CDR1 SQVTM and CDR2 ANQGSEA. The CDR3 sequence: CSAPLGGQTYNEQFF. The CDR3 DNA is TGCAGCGCACCTCTTGGGGGACAAACCTACAATGAGCAGTTCTTC.

The count of this clone is one. V and J are TRBV18 and TRBJ2-7, with 8 bases lining up with TRBD2. CDR1 and CDR2 (germline): KGHSH, LQKENI. V was clipped by 5 bases and J by 4 bases; unmatched bases: 13. This CDR3 has 16 residues. The CDR3 bases are TGTGCCAGCTCAGCCCCGGGACTAGAGAAAAGGTACGAGCAGTACTTC. Its protein is CASSAPGLEKRYEQYF.

This chain joins TRBV15 and TRBJ2-1; no firm D call. The CDR3 length is 14 residues. The germline V gene has CDR1 LNHNV and CDR2 YYDKDF (reference sequence). Trimming cost V 0 bases and J 4 bases, with 7 bases left between them. The DNA of the CDR3 is TGTGCCACCAGCAGAGAGGTTGGGTACAATGAGCAGTTCTTC. It encodes CATSREVGYNEQFF.

The V call is TRBV19, the J call TRBJ2-2, with 7 bases fitting TRBD2. Looked up from germline, CDR1 is LNHDA and CDR2 is SQIVND (reference sequence). Trimming cost V 4 bases and J 7 bases; bases outside gene matches: 0. This CDR3 region has 12 residues. The CDR3 bases are TGTGCCAGTAGTAGGGAGGGCGGGGAGCTGTTTTTT. Its translation is CASSREGGELFF.

This clone is a singleton in its sample. The CDR3 sequence: CASSQLTGADQPQHF. In nucleotides, the CDR3 is TGTGCCAGCAGTCAGTTGACAGGGGCAGATCAGCCCCAGCATTTT. The V call is TRBV6-6, the J call TRBJ1-5, with 8 bases fitting TRBD1. This CDR3 region has 15 residues. V dropped 5 bases and J dropped 5; count of bases not matched to a gene: 8. The germline V gene has CDR1 MNHNY and CDR2 SVGAGI (reference sequence).

Note on this clone: One end of the junction does not line up with germline, which may come from a read error. The chain carries TRBV7-7 and TRBJ2-5; no definite D call. There are 13 residues in the CDR3. Germline loops: CDR1 SSHAT, CDR2 FNYEAQ (reference sequence). The DNA of the CDR3 is TGTGCTAGCAGCTTAGGGTACCAAGAGACCCAGTACTTC. This encodes CASSLGYQETQYF. Full variable domain (missing parts from reference TRBV7-7 and TRBJ2-5): GAGVSQSPRYKVTKRGQDVTLRCDPISSHATLYWYQQALGQGPEFLTYFNYEAQPDKSGLPSDRFSAERPEGSISTLTIQRTEQRDSAMYRCASSLGYQETQYFGPGTRLLVL.

The chain uses TRBV28 and TRBJ2-2; 9 bases fit TRBD2. The germline gives CDR1 MDHEN, CDR2 SYDVKM. The CDR3 is 15 amino acids. The ends lost 8 bases at V and 2 bases at J; junction bases unmatched: 6. CDR3 residues: CASRAGGLNTGELFF. The CDR3 bases are TGTGCCAGCCGAGCGGGGGGTCTAAACACCGGGGAGCTGTTTTTT.

This clone was detected once. The chain is built from TRBV18 and TRBJ2-6; tentative D call: TRBD1 (5 bases). The CDR3 extends over 18 amino acids. The V end lost 0 bases, the J end lost 1 base, and 13 bases lay between the germline ends. Germline CDR1 KGHSH, CDR2 LQKENI. CDR3 coding DNA: TGTGCCAGCTCACCACCAGGGCAGGGCCTATCTGGGGCCAACGTCCTGACTTTC. The encoded protein is CASSPPGQGLSGANVLTF. Together with reference TRBV18 and TRBJ2-6, the CDR3 gives the full variable domain: NAGVMQNPRHLVRRRGQEARLRCSPMKGHSHVYWYRQLPEEGLKFMVYLQKENIIDESGMPKERFSAEFPKEGPSILRIQQVVRGDSAAYFCASSPPGQGLSGANVLTFGAGSRLTVL.

The rearrangement joins TRBV7-2 to TRBJ1-4, with 7 bases lining up with TRBD1. CDR3 size: 15 residues. Germline CDR1 reads SGHTA; CDR2 reads FQGNSA. Losses at the gene ends were 4 bases for V and 8 bases for J; bases not matched to a gene: 10. The CDR3 reads CASSWRGLEGEKLFF. The CDR3 DNA is TGTGCCAGCAGCTGGAGGGGGCTAGAAGGCGAAAAACTGTTTTTT.

J is TRBJ2-7 and V is TRBV13; D possibly uses TRBD1 or TRBD2 (7 bases each). Per germline, CDR1 PRHDT and CDR2 FYEKMQ (reference sequence). The CDR3 has 19 residues. Deletions cut 1 base from V and 0 bases from J, with 22 bases between. The CDR3 nucleotides are TGTGCCAGCAGCTTAGAGGGACTAAGATTGGGACAGCACTCCTACGAGCAGTACTTC. Translation gives CASSLEGLRLGQHSYEQYF. The full variable domain, its missing parts supplied by reference TRBV13 and TRBJ2-7, is AAGVIQSPRHLIKEKRETATLKCYPIPRHDTVYWYQQGPGQDPQFLISFYEKMQSDKGSIPDRFSAQQFSDYHSELNMSSLELGDSALYFCASSLEGLRLGQHSYEQYFGPGTRLTVT.

In nucleotides, the CDR3 is TGTGCCAGCAGCAAACGCGCAGGGGTGGTCGAGCAGTACTTC. Translation gives CASSKRAGVVEQYF. The J gene is TRBJ2-7, the V gene TRBV21-1; the table gives TRBD1 as D, unverified against the DNA. TRBV21-1 is a known pseudogene. This CDR3 region has 14 residues.

The V call is TRBV28, the J call TRBJ1-2, with 12 bases matching TRBD1. V was clipped by 6 bases and J by 3 bases; unmatched bases: 8. The germline CDR1 and CDR2 sequences are MDHEN and SYDVKM. The CDR3 has 16 residues. The CDR3 DNA reads TGTGCCAGCAGACGAGCCGGGACAGGGGGCTACTATGGCTACACCTTC. This translates into CASRRAGTGGYYGYTF.

The rearrangement uses TRBV9 and TRBJ2-2, with TRBD2 matching over 8 bases. Trimming took 4 bases from V and 6 from J; bases not matched to a gene: 11. Germline CDR1 and CDR2: SGDLS and YYNGEE. The length of the CDR3 is 16 residues. The CDR3 loop is CASSPPLRGGAGELFF. CDR3 DNA: TGTGCCAGCAGCCCCCCCCTACGGGGGGGAGCCGGGGAGCTGTTTTTT.

V and J are TRBV7-8 and TRBJ1-5, with 9 bases lining up with TRBD1. This CDR3 is 15 amino acids long. CDR1 and CDR2 from the germline V gene are SGHVS and FQNEAQ. The V and J ends lost 2 bases and 4 bases, in that order; junction bases with no gene match: 3. Here the CDR3 reads CASSLWGQGNQPQHF. The CDR3 DNA reads TGTGCCAGCAGCTTATGGGGACAGGGAAATCAGCCCCAGCATTTT. Full variable domain (remainder filled in from reference TRBV7-8 and TRBJ1-5): GAGVSQSPRYKVAKRGQDVALRCDPISGHVSLFWYQQALGQGPEFLTYFQNEAQLDKSGLPSDRFFAERPEGSVSTLKIQRTQQEDSAVYLCASSLWGQGNQPQHFGDGTRLSIL.

This sequence joins TRBV7-2 and TRBJ2-2, with 11 bases lining up with TRBD1. The V gene's germline CDR1 is SGHTA and CDR2 FQGNSA. The V and J ends lost 3 bases and 7 bases, in that order; junction bases with no gene match: 7. The CDR3 length is 16 residues. CDR3 protein: CASSLGDRGKGGELFF. CDR3 nucleotides: TGTGCCAGCAGCTTGGGGGACAGGGGGAAAGGCGGGGAGCTGTTTTTT.

The rearrangement links TRBV9 to TRBJ2-3; 11 bases fit TRBD2. There are 17 residues in the CDR3. Germline V lookup: CDR1 SGDLS, CDR2 YYNGEE. J lost 2 bases, V lost 0 bases, and 5 bases had no gene match. This chain's CDR3 is CASSVGASGGITDTQYF. The CDR3 nucleotides are TGTGCCAGCAGCGTAGGGGCTAGCGGGGGGATCACAGATACGCAGTATTTT. The whole variable domain, filled in from reference TRBV9 and TRBJ2-3, reads DSGVTQTPKHLITATGQRVTLRCSPRSGDLSVYWYQQSLDQGLQFLIQYYNGEERAKGNILERFSAQQFPDLHSELNLSSLELGDSALYFCASSVGASGGITDTQYFGPGTRLTVL.

This clone was counted a single time. CDR3 in amino acids: CASSQDPGGYSSNYGYTF. CDR3 sequence (DNA): TGTGCCAGCAGCCAAGATCCAGGGGGCTACAGTAGTAACTATGGCTACACCTTC. The chain recombines TRBV4-2 with TRBJ1-2, with 8 bases aligning to TRBD1. From germline, CDR1 is LGHNA and CDR2 YNFKEQ. Trimming removed 0 bases from V and 1 base from J; junction bases left unmatched: 10. The CDR3 spans 18 residues.

The chain has TRBV5-5 and TRBJ1-5; the D is unclear. CDR1 is SGHKS and CDR2 is YYEKEE in the germline V gene (reference sequence). The V gene lost 3 bases and the J gene lost 9 bases, with 19 bases spanning the gap. The CDR3 extends over 15 amino acids. The DNA for the CDR3 is TGTGCCAGCAGCTGGGGAGAGGCCCTCCAGTGGCCCCAGCATTTT. It translates to CASSWGEALQWPQHF. The entire variable domain, with the rest obtained from reference TRBV5-5 and TRBJ1-5, is as follows: DAGVTQSPTHLIKTRGQQVTLRCSPISGHKSVSWYQQVLGQGPQFIFQYYEKEERGRGNFPDRFSARQFPNYSSELNVNALLLGDSALYLCASSWGEALQWPQHFGDGTRLSIL.